The sequence of this TCR beta chain was determined in a study of shared clonotypes between healthy human individuals. Points from the study as a whole: Blood alone was sampled, and tissue repertoires likely differ. The study generally estimated greater richness for naive than memory subsets.

This clone was found many times. The antigen remains unidentified. A CD45RA-negative memory subset and a CD45RA+ naive subset were separated from the CD4+ cells. Germline lookup yields CDR1 KGHSH and CDR2 LQKENI. The CDR3 has 16 residues. Trimming shortened V by 6 bases and J by 0 bases, and 14 bases separated the two germline ends. Some clones are missing from TCRdb's copy, which holds only in-frame ones; the method was immunoSEQ multiplex PCR. The sample yields about 1.1 million clones, about 72% seen once. The rearrangement links TRBV18 to TRBJ2-2, with a possible D match to TRBD1 (5 bases). Sequencing was carried out using memory CD4+ T cells from PBMCs. Sample subset: CD45RA-negative fraction. This clonotype was obtained from a man in his late teens or twenties in good health. Some clones in this sample may be carry-over from other donors' samples. The CDR3: CASSRPETANTGELFF. CDR3 in DNA: TGTGCCAGCTCCAGACCAGAGACAGCGAACACCGGGGAGCTGTTTTTT. Full variable domain (missing parts from reference TRBV18 and TRBJ2-2): NAGVMQNPRHLVRRRGQEARLRCSPMKGHSHVYWYRQLPEEGLKFMVYLQKENIIDESGMPKERFSAEFPKEGPSILRIQQVVRGDSAAYFCASSRPETANTGELFFGEGSRLTVL.